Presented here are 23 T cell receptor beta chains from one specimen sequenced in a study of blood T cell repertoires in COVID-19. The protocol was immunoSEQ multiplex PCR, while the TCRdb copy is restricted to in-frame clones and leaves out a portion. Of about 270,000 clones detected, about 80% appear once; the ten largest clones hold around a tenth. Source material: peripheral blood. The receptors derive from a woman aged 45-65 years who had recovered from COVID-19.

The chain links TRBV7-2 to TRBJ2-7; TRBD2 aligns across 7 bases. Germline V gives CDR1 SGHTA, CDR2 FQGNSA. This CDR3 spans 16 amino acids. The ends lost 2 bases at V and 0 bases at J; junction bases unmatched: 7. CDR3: CASSLRLAEFSYEQYF. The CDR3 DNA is TGTGCCAGCAGCTTACGACTAGCCGAATTCTCCTACGAGCAGTACTTC.

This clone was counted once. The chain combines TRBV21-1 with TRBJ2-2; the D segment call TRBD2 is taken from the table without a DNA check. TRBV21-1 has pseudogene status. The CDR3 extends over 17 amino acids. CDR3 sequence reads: CASSKPSGGENTGELFF. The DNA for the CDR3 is TGTGCCAGCAGCAAGCCCTCCGGCGGTGAAAACACCGGGGAGCTGTTTTTT.

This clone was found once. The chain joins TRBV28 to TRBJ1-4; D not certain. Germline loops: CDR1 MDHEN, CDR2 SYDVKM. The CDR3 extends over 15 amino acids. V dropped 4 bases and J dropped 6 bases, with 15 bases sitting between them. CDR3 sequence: CASSYHGDTHEKLFF. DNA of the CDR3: TGTGCCAGCAGTTATCATGGTGACACTCATGAAAAACTGTTTTTT.

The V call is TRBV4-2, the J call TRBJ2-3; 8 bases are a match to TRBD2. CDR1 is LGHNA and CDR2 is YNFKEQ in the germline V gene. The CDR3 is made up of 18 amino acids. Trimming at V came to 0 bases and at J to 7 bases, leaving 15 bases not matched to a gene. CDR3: CASSQEESSGGIRYTQYF. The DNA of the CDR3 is TGTGCCAGCAGCCAAGAGGAGTCCAGCGGGGGTATCAGATATACGCAGTATTTT.

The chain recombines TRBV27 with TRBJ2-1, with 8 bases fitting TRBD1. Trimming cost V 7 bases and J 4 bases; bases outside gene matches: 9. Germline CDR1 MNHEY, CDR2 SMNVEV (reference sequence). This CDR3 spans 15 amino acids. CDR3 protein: CASTPDRDRYNEQFF. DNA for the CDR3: TGTGCCAGCACCCCGGACAGGGACCGGTACAATGAGCAGTTCTTC.

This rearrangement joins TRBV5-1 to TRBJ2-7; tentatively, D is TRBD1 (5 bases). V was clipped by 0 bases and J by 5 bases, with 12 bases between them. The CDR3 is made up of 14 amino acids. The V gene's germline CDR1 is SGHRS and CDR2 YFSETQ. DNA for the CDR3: TGCGCCAGCAGCTTGGAAGGGGCGCTGAACGAGCAGTACTTC. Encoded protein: CASSLEGALNEQYF.

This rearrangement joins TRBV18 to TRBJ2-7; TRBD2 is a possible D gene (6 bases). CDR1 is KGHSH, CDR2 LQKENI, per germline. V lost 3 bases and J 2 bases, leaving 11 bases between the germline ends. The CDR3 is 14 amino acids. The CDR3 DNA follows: TGTGCCAGCTCACCCAGGGACTTAGCCTACGAGCAGTACTTC. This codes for CASSPRDLAYEQYF. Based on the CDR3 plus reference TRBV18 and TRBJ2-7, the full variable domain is NAGVMQNPRHLVRRRGQEARLRCSPMKGHSHVYWYRQLPEEGLKFMVYLQKENIIDESGMPKERFSAEFPKEGPSILRIQQVVRGDSAAYFCASSPRDLAYEQYFGPGTRLTVT.

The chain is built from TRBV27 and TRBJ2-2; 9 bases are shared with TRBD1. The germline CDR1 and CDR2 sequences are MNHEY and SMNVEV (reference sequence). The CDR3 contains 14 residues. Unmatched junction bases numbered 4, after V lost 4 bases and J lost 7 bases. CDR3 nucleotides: TGTGCCAGCAGTTGGGGACAGGGTCGCGGGGAGCTGTTTTTT. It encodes CASSWGQGRGELFF.

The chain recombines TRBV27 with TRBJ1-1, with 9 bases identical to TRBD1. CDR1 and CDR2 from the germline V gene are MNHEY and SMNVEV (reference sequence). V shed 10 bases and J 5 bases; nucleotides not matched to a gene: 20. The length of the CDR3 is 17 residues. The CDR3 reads CATSDTGGSGLRTEAFF. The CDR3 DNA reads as TGTGCCACCTCAGACACAGGGGGCAGTGGATTACGGACTGAAGCTTTCTTT.

The CDR3: CASSYGRGGIEQFF. Here the CDR3 DNA reads TGTGCCAGCAGTTATGGGCGGGGAGGGATTGAGCAGTTCTTC. This chain uses TRBV6-2 or TRBV6-3 with TRBJ2-1; TRBD2 matches 7 bases. This CDR3 has 14 residues. The germline CDR1 and CDR2 sequences are MNHEY and SVGEGT. The J segment lost 9 bases and the V segment lost 3 bases, leaving 8 bases of the junction unmatched.

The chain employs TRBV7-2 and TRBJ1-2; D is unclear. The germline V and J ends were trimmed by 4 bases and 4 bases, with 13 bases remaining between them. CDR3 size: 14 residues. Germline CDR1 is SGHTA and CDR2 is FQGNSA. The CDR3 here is CASSSARSGYGYTF. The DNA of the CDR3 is TGTGCCAGCAGCTCGGCCCGGTCGGGCTATGGCTACACCTTC.

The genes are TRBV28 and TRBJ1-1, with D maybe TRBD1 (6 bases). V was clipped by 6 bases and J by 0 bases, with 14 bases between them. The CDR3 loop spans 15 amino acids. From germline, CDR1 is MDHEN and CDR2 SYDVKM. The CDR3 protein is CASRPGGRMNTEAFF. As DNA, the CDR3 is TGTGCCAGCAGGCCCGGGGGGCGCATGAACACTGAAGCTTTCTTT.

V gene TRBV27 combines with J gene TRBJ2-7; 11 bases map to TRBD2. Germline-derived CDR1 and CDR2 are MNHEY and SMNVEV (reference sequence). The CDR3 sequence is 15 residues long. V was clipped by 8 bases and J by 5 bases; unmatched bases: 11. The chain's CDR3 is CASRQRLAGSHEQYF. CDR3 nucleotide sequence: TGTGCCAGCCGCCAACGACTAGCGGGATCCCACGAGCAGTACTTC.

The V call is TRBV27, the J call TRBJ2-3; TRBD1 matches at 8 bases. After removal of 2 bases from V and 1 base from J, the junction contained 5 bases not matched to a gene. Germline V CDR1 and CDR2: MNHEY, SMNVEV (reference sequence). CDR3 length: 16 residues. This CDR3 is CASSLRWGQGTDTQYF. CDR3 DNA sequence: TGTGCCAGCAGTTTAAGGTGGGGACAGGGCACAGATACGCAGTATTTT.

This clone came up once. The CDR3 region is CASSVEVGTGKETQYF. The CDR3 nucleotides are TGTGCCAGCAGCGTAGAAGTTGGGACAGGGAAAGAGACCCAGTACTTC. The chain uses TRBV9 and TRBJ2-5; 9 bases match TRBD1. The germline V gene has CDR1 SGDLS and CDR2 YYNGEE. The CDR3 loop spans 16 amino acids. J was trimmed by 3 bases and V by 0 bases; bases with no gene match: 6.

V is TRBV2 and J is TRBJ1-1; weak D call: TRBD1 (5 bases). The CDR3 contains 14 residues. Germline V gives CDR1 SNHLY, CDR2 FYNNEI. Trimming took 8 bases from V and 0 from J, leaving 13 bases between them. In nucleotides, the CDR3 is TGTGCCAGCCGACCCGGACATATGAACACTGAAGCTTTCTTT. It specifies CASRPGHMNTEAFF.

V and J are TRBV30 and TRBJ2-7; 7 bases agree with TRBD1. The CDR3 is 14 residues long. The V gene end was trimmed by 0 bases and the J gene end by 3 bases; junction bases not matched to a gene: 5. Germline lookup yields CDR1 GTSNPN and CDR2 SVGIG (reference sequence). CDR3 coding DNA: TGTGCCTGGAGTGTAGGGGGCTATAACTACGAGCAGTACTTC. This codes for CAWSVGGYNYEQYF.

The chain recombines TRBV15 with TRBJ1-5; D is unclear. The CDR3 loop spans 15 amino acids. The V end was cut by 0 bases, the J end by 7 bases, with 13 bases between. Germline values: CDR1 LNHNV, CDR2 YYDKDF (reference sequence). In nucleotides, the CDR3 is TGTGCCACCAGCAGAGATTGGGGAGGGAGCCAGCCCCAGCATTTT. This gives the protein CATSRDWGGSQPQHF.

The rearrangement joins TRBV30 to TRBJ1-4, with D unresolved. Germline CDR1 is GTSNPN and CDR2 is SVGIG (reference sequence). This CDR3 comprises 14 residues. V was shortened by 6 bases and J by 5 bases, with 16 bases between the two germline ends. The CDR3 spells CACQLEEENEKLFF. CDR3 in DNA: TGTGCCTGTCAACTCGAGGAGGAAAATGAAAAACTGTTTTTT.

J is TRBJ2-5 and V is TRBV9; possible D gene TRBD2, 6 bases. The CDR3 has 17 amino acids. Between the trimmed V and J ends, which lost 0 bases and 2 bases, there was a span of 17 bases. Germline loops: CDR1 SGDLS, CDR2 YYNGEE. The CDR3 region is CASSVGSHARGQETQYF. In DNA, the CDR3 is TGTGCCAGCAGCGTAGGTTCCCATGCCCGGGGGCAAGAGACCCAGTACTTC. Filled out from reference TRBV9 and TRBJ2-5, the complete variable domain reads DSGVTQTPKHLITATGQRVTLRCSPRSGDLSVYWYQQSLDQGLQFLIQYYNGEERAKGNILERFSAQQFPDLHSELNLSSLELGDSALYFCASSVGSHARGQETQYFGPGTRLLVL.

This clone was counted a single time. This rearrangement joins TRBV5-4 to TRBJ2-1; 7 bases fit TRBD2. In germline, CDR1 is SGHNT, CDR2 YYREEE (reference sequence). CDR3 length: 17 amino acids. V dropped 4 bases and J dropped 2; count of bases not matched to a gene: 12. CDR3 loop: CASSQAQAGSTYNEQFF. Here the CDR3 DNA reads TGTGCCAGCAGCCAGGCTCAAGCGGGGTCTACCTACAATGAGCAGTTCTTC.

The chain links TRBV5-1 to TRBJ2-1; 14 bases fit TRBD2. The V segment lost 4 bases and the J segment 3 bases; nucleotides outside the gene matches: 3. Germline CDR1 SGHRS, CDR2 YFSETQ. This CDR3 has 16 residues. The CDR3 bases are TGCGCCAGCAGCCCCGGGACTAGCGGGGGCTACAATGAGCAGTTCTTC. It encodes CASSPGTSGGYNEQFF.

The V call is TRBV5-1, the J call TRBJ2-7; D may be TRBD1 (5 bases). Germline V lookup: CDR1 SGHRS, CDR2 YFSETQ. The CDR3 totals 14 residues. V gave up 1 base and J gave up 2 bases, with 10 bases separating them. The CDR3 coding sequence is TGCGCCAGCAGCTTGAAGACAGTCCCCTACGAGCAGTACTTC. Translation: CASSLKTVPYEQYF.